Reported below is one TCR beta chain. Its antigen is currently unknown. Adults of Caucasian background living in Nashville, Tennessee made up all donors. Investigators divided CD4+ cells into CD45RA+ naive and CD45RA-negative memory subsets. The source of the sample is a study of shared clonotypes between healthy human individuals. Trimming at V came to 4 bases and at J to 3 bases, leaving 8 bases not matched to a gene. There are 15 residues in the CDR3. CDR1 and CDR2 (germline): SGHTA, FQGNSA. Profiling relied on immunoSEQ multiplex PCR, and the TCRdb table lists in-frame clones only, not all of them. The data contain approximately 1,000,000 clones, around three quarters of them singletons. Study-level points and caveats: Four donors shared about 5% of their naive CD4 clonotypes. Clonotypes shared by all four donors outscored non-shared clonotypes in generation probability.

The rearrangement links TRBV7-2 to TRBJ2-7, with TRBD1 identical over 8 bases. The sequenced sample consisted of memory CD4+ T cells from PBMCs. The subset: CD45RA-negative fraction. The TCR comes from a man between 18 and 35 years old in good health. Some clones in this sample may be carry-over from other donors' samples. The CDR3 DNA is TGTGCCAGCAGCTCGGACAGGGACGGTATCTACGAGCAGTACTTC. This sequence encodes CASSSDRDGIYEQYF. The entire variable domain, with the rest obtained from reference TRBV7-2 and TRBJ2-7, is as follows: GAGVSQSPSNKVTEKGKDVELRCDPISGHTALYWYRQSLGQGLEFLIYFQGNSAPDKSGLPSDRFSAERTGGSVSTLTIQRTQQEDSAVYLCASSSDRDGIYEQYFGPGTRLTVT.